The sequence of this T cell receptor beta chain was determined in a study of cytomegalovirus exposure and HLA in healthy donors. Study-level points and caveats: Later on, a genetic analysis was performed. It linked a missense variant in DCLRE1C with V- and J-gene trimming of TCR beta. For most TCR beta V segments, an earlier analysis put the productive rate at about 87% or about 30% of the time.

On this clone: Its antigen is still unknown.

The donors gave bone marrow, and they were healthy. CDR1 MNHEY and CDR2 SVGAGI come from the germline V gene. CDR3 size: 13 residues. The PCR used 60 Vbeta and 13 Jbeta primers. Clones were sequenced by immunoSEQ multiplex PCR, and TCRdb holds only the in-frame ones, with some missing. Altogether about 170,000 clones are present, 70% to 85% being singletons, with the ten largest covering 4.8%. The receptor was derived from a man younger than 35 in good health and CMV-seronegative. Specimen: PBMCs. The gene calls are TRBV6-5 and TRBJ2-5; perhaps TRBD1 as D (6 bases). The J call is doubtful: the DNA matches TRBJ2-7 better. CDR3 region: CASSLGQTYEQYF. CDR3 nucleotides: TGTGCCAGCAGTCTCGGACAGACCTACGAGCAGTACTTC.